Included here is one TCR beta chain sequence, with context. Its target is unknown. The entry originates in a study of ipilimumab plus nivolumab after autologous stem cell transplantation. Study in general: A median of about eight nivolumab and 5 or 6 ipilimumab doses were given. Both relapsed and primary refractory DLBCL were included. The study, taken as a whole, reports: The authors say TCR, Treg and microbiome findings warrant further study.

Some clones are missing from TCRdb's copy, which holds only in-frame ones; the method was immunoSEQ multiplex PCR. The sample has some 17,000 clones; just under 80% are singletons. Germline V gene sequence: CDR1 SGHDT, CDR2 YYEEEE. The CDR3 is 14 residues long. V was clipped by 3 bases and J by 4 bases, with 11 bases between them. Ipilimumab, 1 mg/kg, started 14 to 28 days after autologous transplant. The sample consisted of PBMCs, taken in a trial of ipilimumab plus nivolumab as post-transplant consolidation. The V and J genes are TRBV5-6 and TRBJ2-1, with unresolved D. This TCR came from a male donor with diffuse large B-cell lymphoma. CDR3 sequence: CASSWARMYNEQFF. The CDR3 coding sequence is TGTGCCAGCAGCTGGGCTAGAATGTACAATGAGCAGTTCTTC.